This T cell receptor (beta chain) was documented in a study of neurological immune-mediated disorders. Germline V lookup: CDR1 MNHEY, CDR2 SVGAGI. Trimming shortened V by 0 bases and J by 2 bases, and 17 bases separated the two germline ends. The CDR3 has 17 amino acids. TCRdb reanalysed the 5' RACE reads using MiXCR and keeps one entry per CDR3 protein. Among just over 50,000 distinct CDR3 sequences listed, around 3.3% were seen once. There are many counts of this clonotype. The sequenced material came from PBMCs. The rearrangement links TRBV6-5 to TRBJ2-7, with D possibly matching TRBD1 (7 bases). This TCR derives from a man aged 40-55 years with multiple sclerosis. The CDR3 spells CASSYSTAGTETYEQYF. CDR3 nucleotides: TGTGCCAGCAGTTACTCGACGGCGGGGACAGAAACCTACGAGCAGTACTTC.